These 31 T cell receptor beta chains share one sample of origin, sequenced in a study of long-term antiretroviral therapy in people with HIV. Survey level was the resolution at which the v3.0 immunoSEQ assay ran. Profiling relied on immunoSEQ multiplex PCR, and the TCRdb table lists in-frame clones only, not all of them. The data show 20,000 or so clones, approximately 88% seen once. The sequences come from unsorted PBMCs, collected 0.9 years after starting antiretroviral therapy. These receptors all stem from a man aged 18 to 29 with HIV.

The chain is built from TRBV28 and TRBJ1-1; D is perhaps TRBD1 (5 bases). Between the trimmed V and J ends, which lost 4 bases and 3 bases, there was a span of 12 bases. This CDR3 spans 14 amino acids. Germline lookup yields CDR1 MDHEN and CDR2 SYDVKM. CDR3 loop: CASSYPGRDTEAFF. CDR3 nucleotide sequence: TGTGCCAGCAGTTATCCAGGGCGGGACACTGAAGCTTTCTTT.

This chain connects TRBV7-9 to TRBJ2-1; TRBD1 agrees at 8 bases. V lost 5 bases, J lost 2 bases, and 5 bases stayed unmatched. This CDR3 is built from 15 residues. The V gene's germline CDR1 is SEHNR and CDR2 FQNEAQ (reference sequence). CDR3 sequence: CASSTMDRAYNEQFF. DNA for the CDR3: TGTGCCAGCAGCACGATGGACAGGGCCTACAATGAGCAGTTCTTC.

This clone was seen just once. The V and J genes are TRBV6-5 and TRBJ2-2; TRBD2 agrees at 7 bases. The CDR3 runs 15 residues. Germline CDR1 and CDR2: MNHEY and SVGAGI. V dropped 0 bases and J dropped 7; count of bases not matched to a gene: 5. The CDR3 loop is CASSYSPRTSGELFF. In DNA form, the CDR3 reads TGTGCCAGCAGTTACTCGCCGCGGACTAGCGGGGAGCTGTTTTTT.

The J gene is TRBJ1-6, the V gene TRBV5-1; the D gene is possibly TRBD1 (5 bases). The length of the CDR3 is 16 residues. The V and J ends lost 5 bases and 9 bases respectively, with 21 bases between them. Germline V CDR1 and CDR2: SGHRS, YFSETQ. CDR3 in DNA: TGCGCCAGCAGTTCGGGACTTCTTGAAGAAATTTCACCCCTCCACTTT. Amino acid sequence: CASSSGLLEEISPLHF.

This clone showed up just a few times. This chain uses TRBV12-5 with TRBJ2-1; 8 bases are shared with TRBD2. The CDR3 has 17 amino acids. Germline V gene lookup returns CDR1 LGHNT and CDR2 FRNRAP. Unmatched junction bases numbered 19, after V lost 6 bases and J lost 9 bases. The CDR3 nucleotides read TGTGCTAGTGGCCAAACCGGGGGGGCTCATCATCAGGGTGAGCAGTTCTTC. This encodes CASGQTGGAHHQGEQFF.

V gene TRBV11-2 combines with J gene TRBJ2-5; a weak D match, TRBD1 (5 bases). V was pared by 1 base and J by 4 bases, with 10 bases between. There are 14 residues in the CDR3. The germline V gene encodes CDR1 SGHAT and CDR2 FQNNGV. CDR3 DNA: TGTGCCAGCAGCTTAGCCAGGGCTGGAGAGACCCAGTACTTC. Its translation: CASSLARAGETQYF.

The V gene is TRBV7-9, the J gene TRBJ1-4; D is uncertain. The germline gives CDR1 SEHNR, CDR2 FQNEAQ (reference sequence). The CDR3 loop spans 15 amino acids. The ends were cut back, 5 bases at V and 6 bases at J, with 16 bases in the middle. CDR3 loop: CASSLRETRDEKLFF. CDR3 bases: TGTGCCAGCAGCCTACGTGAAACCCGGGATGAAAAACTGTTTTTT.

The CDR3 nucleotides are TGTGCCAGCAGTACGGGACACAATAGCAATCAGCCCCAGCATTTT. This sequence encodes CASSTGHNSNQPQHF. The gene calls are TRBV6-5 and TRBJ1-5; D possibly corresponds to TRBD1 (6 bases). CDR1 MNHEY and CDR2 SVGAGI come from the germline V gene. Trimming pared 5 bases from V and 0 bases from J, leaving 11 bases between. This CDR3 is built from 15 residues.

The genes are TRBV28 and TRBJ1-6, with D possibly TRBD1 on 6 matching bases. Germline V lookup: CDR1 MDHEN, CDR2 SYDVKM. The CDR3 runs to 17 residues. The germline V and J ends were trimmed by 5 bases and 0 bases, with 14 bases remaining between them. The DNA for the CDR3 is TGTGCCAGCAGTCAAACAGGGTGGTCCTCCTATAATTCACCCCTCCACTTT. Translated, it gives CASSQTGWSSYNSPLHF.

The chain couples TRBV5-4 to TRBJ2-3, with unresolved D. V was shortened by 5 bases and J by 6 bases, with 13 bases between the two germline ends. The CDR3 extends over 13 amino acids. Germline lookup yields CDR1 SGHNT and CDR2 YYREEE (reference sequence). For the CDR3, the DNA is TGTGCCAGCAGGAATGAGCCCGAGGATACGCAGTATTTT. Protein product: CASRNEPEDTQYF.

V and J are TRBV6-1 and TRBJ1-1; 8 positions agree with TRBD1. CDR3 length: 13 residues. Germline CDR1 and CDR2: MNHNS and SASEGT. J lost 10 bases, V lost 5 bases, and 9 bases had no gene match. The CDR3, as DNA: TGTGCCAGCAGTACGGACAGGGTTGGGGGAGCTTTCTTT. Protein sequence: CASSTDRVGGAFF.

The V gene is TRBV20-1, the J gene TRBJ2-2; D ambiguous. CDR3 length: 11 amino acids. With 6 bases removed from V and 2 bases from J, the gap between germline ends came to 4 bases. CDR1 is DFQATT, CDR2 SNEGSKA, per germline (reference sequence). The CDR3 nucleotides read TGCAGTGCCGCTAACACCGGGGAGCTGTTTTTT. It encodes CSAANTGELFF.

Here the CDR3 DNA reads TGTGCCAGCAGCCGCATAACCCAGCCCCAGCATTTT. Residues: CASSRITQPQHF. This sequence joins TRBV2 and TRBJ1-5, with D unclear. Germline lookup yields CDR1 SNHLY and CDR2 FYNNEI. Trimming removed 6 bases from V and 7 bases from J, with 10 bases in between. The CDR3 has 12 amino acids.

CDR3: CASSLGGSSSNQPQHF. CDR3 DNA sequence: TGTGCCAGCAGCTTAGGTGGTTCGTCCAGCAATCAGCCCCAGCATTTT. The chain uses TRBV7-8 and TRBJ1-5; D is unclear. The ends were cut back, 1 base at V and 1 base at J, with 11 bases in the middle. Germline CDR1 and CDR2: SGHVS and FQNEAQ. The CDR3 runs 16 residues.

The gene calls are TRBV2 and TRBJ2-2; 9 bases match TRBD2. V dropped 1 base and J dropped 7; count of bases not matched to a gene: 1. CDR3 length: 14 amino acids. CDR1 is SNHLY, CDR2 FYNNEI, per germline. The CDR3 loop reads CASSEGLAVGELFF. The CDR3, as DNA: TGTGCCAGCAGTGAAGGACTAGCGGTCGGGGAGCTGTTTTTT.

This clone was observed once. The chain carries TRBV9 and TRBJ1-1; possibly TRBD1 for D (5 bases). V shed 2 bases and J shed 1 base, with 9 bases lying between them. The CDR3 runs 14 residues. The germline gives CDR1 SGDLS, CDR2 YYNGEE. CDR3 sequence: CASSVSGGNTEAFF. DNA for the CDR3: TGTGCCAGCAGCGTTTCCGGGGGGAACACTGAAGCTTTCTTT.

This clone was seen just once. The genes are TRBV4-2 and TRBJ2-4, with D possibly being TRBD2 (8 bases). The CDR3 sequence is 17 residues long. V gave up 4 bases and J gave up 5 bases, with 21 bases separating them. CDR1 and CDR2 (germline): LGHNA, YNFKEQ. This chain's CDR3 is CASSLAVGGGTENIQYF. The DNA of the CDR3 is TGTGCCAGCAGCCTAGCCGTCGGGGGGGGGACAGAAAACATTCAGTACTTC.

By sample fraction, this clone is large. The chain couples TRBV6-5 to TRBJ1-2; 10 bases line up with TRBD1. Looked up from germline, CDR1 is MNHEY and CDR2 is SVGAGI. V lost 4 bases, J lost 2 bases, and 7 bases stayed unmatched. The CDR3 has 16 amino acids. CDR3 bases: TGTGCCAGCAGTTCCAACGAGGGACAGGGGAACTATGGCTACACCTTC. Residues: CASSSNEGQGNYGYTF.

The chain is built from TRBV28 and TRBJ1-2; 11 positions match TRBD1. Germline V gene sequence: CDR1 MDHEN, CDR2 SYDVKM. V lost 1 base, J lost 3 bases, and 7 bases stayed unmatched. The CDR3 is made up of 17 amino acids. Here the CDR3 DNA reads TGTGCCAGCAGTTTATCCATTCCGGGACAGGGGGACTATGGCTACACCTTC. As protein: CASSLSIPGQGDYGYTF.

CDR3 loop: CASAIDRQNEQFF. DNA of the CDR3: TGTGCTAGTGCCATCGACCGGCAAAATGAGCAGTTCTTC. This chain uses TRBV12-5 with TRBJ2-1; no firm D call. The ends were cut back, 7 bases at V and 7 bases at J, with 14 bases in the middle. This CDR3 comprises 13 residues. From germline, CDR1 is LGHNT and CDR2 FRNRAP.

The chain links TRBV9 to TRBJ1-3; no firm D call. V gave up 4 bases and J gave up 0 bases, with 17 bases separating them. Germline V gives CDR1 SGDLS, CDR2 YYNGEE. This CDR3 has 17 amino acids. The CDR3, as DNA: TGTGCCAGCAGCATACATTATTCCTCGAGCTCTGGAAACACCATATATTTT. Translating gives CASSIHYSSSSGNTIYF. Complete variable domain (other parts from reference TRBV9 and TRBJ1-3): DSGVTQTPKHLITATGQRVTLRCSPRSGDLSVYWYQQSLDQGLQFLIQYYNGEERAKGNILERFSAQQFPDLHSELNLSSLELGDSALYFCASSIHYSSSSGNTIYFGEGSWLTVV.

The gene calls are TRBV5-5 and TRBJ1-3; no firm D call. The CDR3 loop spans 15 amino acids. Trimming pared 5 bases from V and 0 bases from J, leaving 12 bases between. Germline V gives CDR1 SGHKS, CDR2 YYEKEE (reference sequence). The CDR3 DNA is TGTGCCAGCAGTCCTCCAGGAGCCTCTGGAAACACCATATATTTT. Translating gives CASSPPGASGNTIYF.

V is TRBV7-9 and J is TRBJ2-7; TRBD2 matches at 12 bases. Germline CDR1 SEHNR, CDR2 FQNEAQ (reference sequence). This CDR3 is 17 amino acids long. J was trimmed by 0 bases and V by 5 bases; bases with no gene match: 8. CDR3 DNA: TGTGCCAGCAGCCTTGGACTAGCGGGGCTGCCCTCCTACGAGCAGTACTTC. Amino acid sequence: CASSLGLAGLPSYEQYF.

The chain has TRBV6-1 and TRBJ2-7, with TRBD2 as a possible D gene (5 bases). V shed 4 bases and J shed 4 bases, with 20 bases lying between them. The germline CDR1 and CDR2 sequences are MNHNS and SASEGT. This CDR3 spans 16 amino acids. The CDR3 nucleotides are TGTGCCAGCAGTGGGAATACGGTCGCAACGGGATACGAGCAGTACTTC. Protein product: CASSGNTVATGYEQYF.

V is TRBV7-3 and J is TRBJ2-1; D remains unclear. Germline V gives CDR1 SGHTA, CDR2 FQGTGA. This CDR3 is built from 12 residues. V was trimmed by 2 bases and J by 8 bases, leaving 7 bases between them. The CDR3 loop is CASSLPGHEQFF. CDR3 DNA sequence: TGTGCCAGCAGCTTACCCGGACATGAGCAGTTCTTC.

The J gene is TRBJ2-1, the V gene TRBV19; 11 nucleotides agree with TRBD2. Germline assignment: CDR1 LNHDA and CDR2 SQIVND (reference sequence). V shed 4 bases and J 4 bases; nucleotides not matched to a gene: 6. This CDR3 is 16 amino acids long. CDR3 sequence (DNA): TGTGCCAGTAGTAAGACTAGCGGGGTTAGTTACAATGAGCAGTTCTTC. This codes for CASSKTSGVSYNEQFF.

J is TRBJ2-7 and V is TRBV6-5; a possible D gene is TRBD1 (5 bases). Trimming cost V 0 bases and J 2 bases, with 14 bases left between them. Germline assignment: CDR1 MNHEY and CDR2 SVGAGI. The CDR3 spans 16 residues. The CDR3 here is CASSYSWSGKTYEQYF. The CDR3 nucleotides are TGTGCCAGCAGTTACTCCTGGTCAGGGAAAACCTACGAGCAGTACTTC.

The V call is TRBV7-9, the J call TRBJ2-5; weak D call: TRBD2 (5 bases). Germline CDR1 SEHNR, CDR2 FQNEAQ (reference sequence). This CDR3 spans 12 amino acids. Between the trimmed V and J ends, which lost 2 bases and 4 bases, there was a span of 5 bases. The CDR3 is CASSLRGETQYF. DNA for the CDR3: TGTGCCAGCAGCTTACGGGGAGAGACCCAGTACTTC.

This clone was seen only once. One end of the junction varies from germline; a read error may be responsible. This chain's CDR3 is CASSSTLSTDTQYF. CDR3 in DNA: TGTGCCAGCAGCTCAACACTAAGCACTGATACGCAGTATTTT. The gene calls are TRBV28 and TRBJ2-3; no firm D call. The germline V gene encodes CDR1 MDHEN and CDR2 SYDVKM. This CDR3 region has 14 residues.

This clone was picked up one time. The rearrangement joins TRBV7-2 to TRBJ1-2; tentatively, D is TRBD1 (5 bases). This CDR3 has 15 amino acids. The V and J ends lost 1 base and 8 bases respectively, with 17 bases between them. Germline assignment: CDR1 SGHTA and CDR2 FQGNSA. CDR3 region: CASSLESSSGRGYTF. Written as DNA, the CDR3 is TGTGCCAGCAGCTTAGAATCGAGTTCAGGGAGAGGCTACACCTTC.

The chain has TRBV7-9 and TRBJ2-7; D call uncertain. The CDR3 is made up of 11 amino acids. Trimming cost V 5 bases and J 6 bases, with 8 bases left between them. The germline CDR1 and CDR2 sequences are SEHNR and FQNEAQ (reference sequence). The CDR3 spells CASSLGIEQYF. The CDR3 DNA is TGTGCCAGCAGCCTTGGGATCGAGCAGTACTTC.